The 32 T cell receptor beta chains below come from one sample, sequenced in a study of cytomegalovirus exposure and HLA in healthy donors. This PCR relied on a set of 60 Vbeta primers and 13 Jbeta primers. Clones were sequenced by immunoSEQ multiplex PCR, and TCRdb holds only the in-frame ones, with some missing. The sample includes roughly 150,000 clones, approximately 73% seen only once; the top ten take 8.5% to 12%. Sequencing used PBMCs. The receptors derive from a young man in good health and CMV-seropositive.

This clone showed up just a few times. This chain uses TRBV19 with TRBJ1-5; 7 bases agree with TRBD1. This CDR3 region has 16 residues. The trim removed 4 bases at V and 2 bases at J, leaving 8 bases unmatched. Germline CDR1 reads LNHDA; CDR2 reads SQIVND (reference sequence). CDR3 coding DNA: TGTGCCAGTAGTAAACAGGGGTGGTATGGCAATCAGCCCCAGCATTTT. Amino acids: CASSKQGWYGNQPQHF.

This chain uses TRBV11-2 with TRBJ2-3; D is perhaps TRBD2 (6 bases). Germline CDR1 SGHAT, CDR2 FQNNGV. V lost 1 base and J lost 2, with 13 bases in between. There are 16 residues in the CDR3. Here the CDR3 DNA reads TGTGCCAGCAGCTTAGCGCGGGACCAAAACACAGATACGCAGTATTTT. It yields the protein CASSLARDQNTDTQYF.

The chain links TRBV19 to TRBJ1-5; D remains ambiguous. Per the germline V gene, CDR1 is LNHDA and CDR2 is SQIVND (reference sequence). This CDR3 has 15 residues. V dropped 5 bases and J dropped 1 base, with 12 bases sitting between them. This chain's CDR3 is CASSPRSPSNQPQHF. In nucleotides, the CDR3 is TGTGCCAGTAGTCCCCGGTCTCCCAGCAATCAGCCCCAGCATTTT. The whole variable domain, remainder taken from reference TRBV19 and TRBJ1-5, is DGGITQSPKYLFRKEGQNVTLSCEQNLNHDAMYWYRQDPGQGLRLIYYSQIVNDFQKGDIAEGYSVSREKKESFPLTVTSAQKNPTAFYLCASSPRSPSNQPQHFGDGTRLSIL.

This chain links TRBV30 with TRBJ2-7; 8 nucleotides align to TRBD2. Germline V gene lookup returns CDR1 GTSNPN and CDR2 SVGIG (reference sequence). V was clipped by 0 bases and J by 4 bases; unmatched bases: 20. CDR3 length: 19 amino acids. CDR3 in amino acids: CAWSVFPGVAGKSRYEQYF. The CDR3 nucleotides read TGTGCCTGGAGTGTATTCCCCGGGGTAGCGGGAAAAAGTAGGTACGAGCAGTACTTC.

The chain links TRBV5-1 to TRBJ2-7, with TRBD2 identical over 13 bases. Looked up from germline, CDR1 is SGHRS and CDR2 is YFSETQ. V shed 7 bases, J shed 2 bases, and the junction held 9 bases outside the gene matches. This CDR3 has 16 amino acids. Here the CDR3 reads CASELGTSGETYEQYF. In nucleotides, the CDR3 is TGCGCCAGCGAGCTCGGGACTAGCGGGGAAACCTACGAGCAGTACTTC.

This chain connects TRBV6-1 to TRBJ2-1; 9 bases fit TRBD2. With V trimmed by 3 bases and J by 4 bases, 4 bases remained unmatched. Germline CDR1 is MNHNS and CDR2 is SASEGT. The CDR3 extends over 15 amino acids. As DNA, the CDR3 is TGTGCCAGCAGTGATAGTCTAGCGGGATACAATGAGCAGTTCTTC. It translates to CASSDSLAGYNEQFF.

The chain employs TRBV9 and TRBJ2-5; D is possibly TRBD1 (5 bases). CDR3 size: 13 residues. Germline V lookup: CDR1 SGDLS, CDR2 YYNGEE. Trimming removed 4 bases from V and 5 bases from J, with 12 bases in between. The CDR3 reads CASSTWGDETQYF. CDR3 sequence (DNA): TGTGCCAGCAGCACCTGGGGCGACGAGACCCAGTACTTC.

The chain's CDR3 is CASSDREDQPQHF. The CDR3 DNA sequence: TGTGCCAGCAGCGATAGGGAGGATCAGCCCCAGCATTTT. The rearrangement uses TRBV9 and TRBJ1-5; D is unclear. Trimming took off 3 bases at V and 5 bases at J, with 9 bases between the two ends. Germline loops: CDR1 SGDLS, CDR2 YYNGEE. This CDR3 region has 13 residues.

The chain links TRBV7-2 to TRBJ2-1; TRBD1 agrees at 9 bases. J gave up 2 bases and V 5 bases, and 4 bases lay outside the gene matches. The CDR3 is 15 residues long. Germline lookup yields CDR1 SGHTA and CDR2 FQGNSA. DNA for the CDR3: TGTGCCAGCAGCCCTCGACAGGGGGCCTACAATGAGCAGTTCTTC. Encoded protein: CASSPRQGAYNEQFF. Filled out from reference TRBV7-2 and TRBJ2-1, the complete variable domain reads GAGVSQSPSNKVTEKGKDVELRCDPISGHTALYWYRQSLGQGLEFLIYFQGNSAPDKSGLPSDRFSAERTGGSVSTLTIQRTQQEDSAVYLCASSPRQGAYNEQFFGPGTRLTVL.

V usage is TRBV29-1 and J usage is TRBJ2-3, with unresolved D. This CDR3 is built from 13 residues. Trimming removed 6 bases from V and 0 bases from J, with 10 bases in between. The germline gives CDR1 SQVTM, CDR2 ANQGSEA. The CDR3 nucleotides are TGCAGCGTAACATCAACAAGCACAGATACGCAGTATTTT. This encodes CSVTSTSTDTQYF.

V and J are TRBV25-1 and TRBJ1-6, with a tentative D call TRBD1 (6 bases). Germline CDR1 is MGHDK and CDR2 is SYGVNS. This CDR3 region has 14 residues. V was trimmed by 3 bases and J by 10 bases, leaving 13 bases between them. For the CDR3, the DNA is TGTGCCAGCAGTGACCCCAGGGGTAACTCACCCCTCCACTTT. It is translated as CASSDPRGNSPLHF.

The chain links TRBV11-2 to TRBJ2-5, with a weak D call TRBD2 (5 bases). V lost 0 bases and J lost 11, with 7 bases in between. CDR3 size: 11 residues. Germline values: CDR1 SGHAT, CDR2 FQNNGV. The CDR3 loop is CASSLDWEQYF. CDR3 bases: TGTGCCAGCAGCTTAGACTGGGAGCAGTACTTC.

V is TRBV6-1 and J is TRBJ2-1; TRBD2 agrees at 10 bases. The CDR3 extends over 15 amino acids. The V gene end was trimmed by 1 base and the J gene end by 6 bases; junction bases not matched to a gene: 3. Germline V CDR1 and CDR2: MNHNS, SASEGT. In DNA form, the CDR3 reads TGTGCCAGCAGTGAAGTGGCTAGCGGGGGCAATGAGCAGTTCTTC. Residues: CASSEVASGGNEQFF.

J is TRBJ2-7 and V is TRBV19; 7 positions match TRBD1. This CDR3 region has 14 residues. The V and J ends lost 5 bases and 4 bases, in that order; junction bases with no gene match: 8. Germline CDR1 reads LNHDA; CDR2 reads SQIVND (reference sequence). The CDR3 DNA follows: TGTGCCAGTAGTTCCTGGGACAGTGTTTACGAGCAGTACTTC. This encodes CASSSWDSVYEQYF.

The chain uses TRBV7-2 and TRBJ1-5; no clear D. Trimming pared 5 bases from V and 3 bases from J, leaving 11 bases between. Germline-derived CDR1 and CDR2 are SGHTA and FQGNSA. The CDR3 consists of 14 residues. The CDR3, as DNA: TGTGCCAGCAGCCTAGGACTGTACAATCAGCCCCAGCATTTT. Translation gives CASSLGLYNQPQHF.

This clone was observed a handful of times. The chain links TRBV19 to TRBJ2-3, with D perhaps TRBD2 (5 bases). CDR1 and CDR2 from the germline V gene are LNHDA and SQIVND (reference sequence). Trimming took 3 bases from V and 0 from J, leaving 10 bases between them. The CDR3 has 15 amino acids. In DNA, the CDR3 is TGTGCCAGTAGTATGGCAAGGACTAGCACAGATACGCAGTATTTT. Its translation is CASSMARTSTDTQYF.

The V gene is TRBV6-1, the J gene TRBJ1-4, with TRBD1 as a possible D gene (6 bases). The CDR3 loop spans 19 amino acids. CDR1 and CDR2 (germline): MNHNS, SASEGT. The V end lost 0 bases, the J end lost 8 bases, and 25 bases lay between the germline ends. The CDR3 sequence is CASSEALWGRGRPGEKLFF. The CDR3 DNA reads TGTGCCAGCAGTGAAGCGCTTTGGGGGCGCGGCCGTCCAGGGGAAAAACTGTTTTTT.

This chain links TRBV16 with TRBJ1-5; D not resolved. CDR3 length equals 13 residues. The V gene's germline CDR1 is KGHSY and CDR2 FQNENV. V lost 6 bases, J lost 3 bases, and 9 bases lay in between. CDR3 coding DNA: TGTGCCAGCAGAGGGAGTTTCAATCAGCCCCAGCATTTT. Its protein is CASRGSFNQPQHF. Drawing the rest from reference TRBV16 and TRBJ1-5, the complete variable domain is GEEVAQTPKHLVRGEGQKAKLYCAPIKGHSYVFWYQQVLKNEFKFLISFQNENVFDETGMPKERFSAKCLPNSPCSLEIQATKLEDSAVYFCASRGSFNQPQHFGDGTRLSIL.

This chain joins TRBV9 and TRBJ2-1; TRBD2 matches 11 bases. Germline V CDR1 and CDR2: SGDLS, YYNGEE. CDR3 length: 15 amino acids. The V segment lost 4 bases and the J segment 9 bases; nucleotides outside the gene matches: 9. The CDR3 reads CASSYLAGGSSEQFF. The CDR3 nucleotides are TGTGCCAGCAGCTATCTAGCGGGAGGTTCCAGTGAGCAGTTCTTC.

The V and J genes are TRBV19 and TRBJ1-4, with TRBD1 matching over 7 bases. The junction had 13 bases not matched to a gene; V was cut back by 3 bases and J by 6 bases. The germline gives CDR1 LNHDA, CDR2 SQIVND (reference sequence). CDR3 length: 17 amino acids. CDR3: CASSIFFRGLPDEKLFF. The CDR3 DNA is TGTGCCAGTAGTATTTTTTTTAGGGGGCTCCCGGATGAAAAACTGTTTTTT.

The chain combines TRBV15 with TRBJ2-3; D remains ambiguous. With 0 bases removed from V and 4 bases from J, the gap between germline ends came to 17 bases. The CDR3 is made up of 17 amino acids. The germline V gene has CDR1 LNHNV and CDR2 YYDKDF (reference sequence). The chain's CDR3 is CATSRDKRRGRADTQYF. The CDR3 region has the DNA TGTGCCACCAGCAGAGATAAGAGGCGAGGTCGGGCAGATACGCAGTATTTT.

This clone came up a few times. This chain links TRBV15 with TRBJ2-7; D gene ambiguous. V was shortened by 0 bases and J by 6 bases, with 9 bases between the two germline ends. The CDR3 runs 13 residues. The germline CDR1 and CDR2 sequences are LNHNV and YYDKDF (reference sequence). CDR3 sequence: CATSRDRLAEQYF. In nucleotides, the CDR3 is TGTGCCACCAGCAGAGATAGACTGGCCGAGCAGTACTTC.

This clone was counted a few times. The V gene is TRBV11-2, the J gene TRBJ1-4, with TRBD1 as a possible D gene (6 bases). The germline V and J ends were trimmed by 1 base and 6 bases, with 15 bases remaining between them. There are 16 residues in the CDR3. Germline V gives CDR1 SGHAT, CDR2 FQNNGV. Here the CDR3 DNA reads TGTGCCAGCAGCTTAGGCCCAGGGGAGTCTGATGAAAAACTGTTTTTT. Its protein is CASSLGPGESDEKLFF.

This clone was counted a few times. The genes are TRBV5-1 and TRBJ2-5; 9 bases fit TRBD2. This CDR3 comprises 14 residues. CDR1 and CDR2 (germline): SGHRS, YFSETQ. Trimming removed 4 bases from V and 4 bases from J; junction bases left unmatched: 5. Here the CDR3 reads CASSPTSGRETQYF. The CDR3 coding sequence is TGCGCCAGCAGCCCGACTAGCGGAAGAGAGACCCAGTACTTC.

The rearrangement uses TRBV6-1 and TRBJ2-5, with 12 nucleotides matching TRBD2. Germline V lookup: CDR1 MNHNS, CDR2 SASEGT. The length of the CDR3 is 15 residues. V trimming: 6 bases; J trimming: 5 bases; junction bases outside the gene matches: 7. CDR3 sequence reads: CASSWTSGKDETQYF. The CDR3 DNA reads TGTGCCAGCAGCTGGACTAGCGGGAAGGATGAGACCCAGTACTTC.

The rearrangement links TRBV4-1 to TRBJ2-3; D perhaps matches TRBD2 (6 bases). The CDR3 spans 17 residues. Germline values: CDR1 MGHRA, CDR2 YSYEKL. Deletions cut 0 bases from V and 2 bases from J, with 15 bases between. CDR3 DNA: TGCGCCAGCAGCCAAGATGGGGCGGGAACTATCACAGATACGCAGTATTTT. This translates into CASSQDGAGTITDTQYF.

In its sample, this clone was seen a few times. The chain uses TRBV4-1 and TRBJ1-1; possibly TRBD1 for D (6 bases). The germline CDR1 and CDR2 sequences are MGHRA and YSYEKL. V gave up 2 bases and J gave up 7 bases, with 17 bases separating them. This CDR3 is built from 15 residues. For the CDR3, the DNA is TGCGCCAGCAGCCAATATGAAGGGGGAGTCGGTGAAGCTTTCTTT. It yields the protein CASSQYEGGVGEAFF.

This clone has a handful of counts. The V and J genes are TRBV6-6 and TRBJ2-7, with D possibly matching TRBD2 (5 bases). The CDR3 contains 13 residues. V shed 8 bases and J shed 10 bases, with 21 bases lying between them. CDR1 and CDR2 (germline): MNHNY, SVGAGI (reference sequence). For the CDR3, the DNA is TGTGCCAGCTTTAGGGAGTTCCATTCAGAACAGTACTTC. It translates to CASFREFHSEQYF.

A remark on this clone: The germline gene is not matched at one end of the junction; a read error may be the cause. V usage is TRBV9 and J usage is TRBJ1-2; TRBD1 is a possible D gene (5 bases). CDR3 length: 11 residues. Germline loops: CDR1 SGDLS, CDR2 YYNGEE. Here the CDR3 reads CASSVVPPGNF. DNA of the CDR3: TGTGCCAGCAGCGTAGTTCCGCCAGGGAACTTC.

This clone was recorded a few times. V and J are TRBV29-1 and TRBJ2-7; D possibly corresponds to TRBD2 (5 bases). Trimming shortened V by 0 bases and J by 2 bases, and 5 bases separated the two germline ends. Germline V CDR1 and CDR2: SQVTM, ANQGSEA. The CDR3 is 12 amino acids. CDR3 nucleotide sequence: TGCAGCGTTGAAGAGAGGGCCTACGAGCAGTACTTC. Translation gives CSVEERAYEQYF.

This sequence joins TRBV14 and TRBJ2-7, with 8 positions matching TRBD2. Germline lookup yields CDR1 SGHDN and CDR2 FVKESK. The junction had 6 bases not matched to a gene; V was cut back by 5 bases and J by 0 bases. CDR3 length: 15 amino acids. The DNA of the CDR3 is TGTGCCAGCAGCAACGTAGCGGGAAGCTCCTACGAGCAGTACTTC. It specifies CASSNVAGSSYEQYF. The full variable domain, rest sourced from reference TRBV14 and TRBJ2-7, is EAGVTQFPSHSVIEKGQTVTLRCDPISGHDNLYWYRRVMGKEIKFLLHFVKESKQDESGMPNNRFLAERTGGTYSTLKVQPAELEDSGVYFCASSNVAGSSYEQYFGPGTRLTVT.

The V call is TRBV7-2, the J call TRBJ2-7, with 7 bases fitting TRBD2. From germline, CDR1 is SGHTA and CDR2 FQGNSA. After removal of 2 bases from V and 0 bases from J, the junction contained 4 bases not matched to a gene. The CDR3 length is 15 residues. The CDR3 DNA sequence: TGTGCCAGCAGCTTATGGGCTAGCGGCTCCTACGAGCAGTACTTC. Its protein product is CASSLWASGSYEQYF.